This TCR beta chain was retrieved from a study of blood T cell repertoires in COVID-19. This clone showed up just once. Measured with immunoSEQ multiplex PCR; TCRdb has only the in-frame clones, and not every one. The sample has over 65,000 clones; approximately 78% are singletons. The CDR3 length is 19 residues. The germline V gene has CDR1 LNHNV and CDR2 YYDKDF (reference sequence). Trimming removed 2 bases from V and 3 bases from J; junction bases left unmatched: 8. The sequence was obtained from a human donor in a cohort sampled during active COVID-19. The sequenced sample was peripheral blood. The gene calls are TRBV15 and TRBJ2-3, with 16 nucleotides matching TRBD2. The CDR3 DNA reads TGTGCCACCAGCAGACTCTCGGGACTAGCGGGAGGGTATACAGATACGCAGTATTTT. It codes for CATSRLSGLAGGYTDTQYF. The whole variable domain, filled in from reference TRBV15 and TRBJ2-3, reads DAMVIQNPRYQVTQFGKPVTLSCSQTLNHNVMYWYQQKSSQAPKLLFHYYDKDFNNEADTPDNFQSRRPNTSFCFLDIRSPGLGDTAMYLCATSRLSGLAGGYTDTQYFGPGTRLTVL.